Sequencing of this T cell receptor (beta chain) was carried out in a study of monozygotic twins with inflammatory bowel disease. T cells were not sorted, and total RNA was isolated straight from whole blood. TCRdb reworked the 5' RACE reads into one entry per CDR3 protein, no DNA. The sample includes some 170,000 distinct CDR3 sequences. The germline CDR1 and CDR2 sequences are ENHRY and SYGVKD. This CDR3 has 13 residues. Broader study findings: No detectable difference in repertoire similarity separated concordant from discordant twins, possibly as a result of limited power.

Details on this clonotype: Its target is unknown.

This chain uses TRBV10-3 with TRBJ1-1; checking the TCRdb D call of TRBD1 is not possible without DNA. The sequence derives from a human donor with ulcerative colitis or Crohn's disease, or a healthy co-twin of an affected twin (not recorded which). The sequencing input was blood. CDR3 sequence reads: CATQGQGVTEAFF.